The 21 T cell receptor beta chains given below trace back to one sample, sequenced in a study of immune heterogeneity within non-small cell lung tumors. Template material comprised bulk tumor genomic DNA at approximately 650 ng per sample. Every primary tumor yielded several biopsies, spaced far apart, that were taken during surgery. It was patients with untreated, newly diagnosed non-small cell lung cancer who underwent curative surgery. The TCR beta CDR3 region underwent multiplex PCR amplification with 32 V and 13 J primers. TCRdb re-called the multiplex PCR reads with MiXCR, one entry per CDR3 protein. The profile shows about 21,000 distinct CDR3 sequences, about 29% of them singletons. Source material: lung tumor tissue. These receptor sequences come from a middle-aged man with non-small cell lung cancer.

The V call is TRBV12-5, the J call TRBJ2-1; TRBD1 aligns across 11 bases. Germline CDR1 LGHNT, CDR2 FRNRAP. CDR3 size: 16 residues. V lost 2 bases, J lost 3 bases, and 3 bases stayed unmatched. CDR3 amino acids: CASGLKGTGGYNEQFF. The CDR3 DNA is TGTGCTAGTGGTTTGAAGGGGACAGGGGGCTACAATGAGCAGTTCTTC.

In the case of this clonotype: The junction does not match germline at one end; this may be a read error. This chain connects TRBV7-3 to TRBJ2-5, with TRBD2 as a possible D gene (6 bases). This CDR3 contains 15 residues. From germline, CDR1 is SGHTA and CDR2 FQGTGA. CDR3 loop: CASSQLGGLQGTQYF. In DNA form, the CDR3 reads TGTGCCAGCAGCCAACTTGGAGGGTTGCAAGGGACCCAGTACTTC.

The V call is TRBV11-3, the J call TRBJ1-1; tentatively, D is TRBD1 (5 bases). The CDR3 has 14 residues. Germline CDR1 SGHNT, CDR2 YENEEA. V lost 5 bases to trimming and J lost 1 base, with 11 bases between them. This CDR3 reads CASSQWGGNTEAFF. The CDR3 DNA follows: TGTGCCAGCAGCCAATGGGGGGGGAACACTGAAGCTTTCTTT. The whole variable domain, filled in from reference TRBV11-3 and TRBJ1-1, reads EAGVVQSPRYKIIEKKQPVAFWCNPISGHNTLYWYLQNLGQGPELLIRYENEEAVDDSQLPKDRFSAERLKGVDSTLKIQPAELGDSAVYLCASSQWGGNTEAFFGQGTRLTVV.

The V call is TRBV27, the J call TRBJ2-7, with 11 nucleotides matching TRBD1. Germline CDR1 MNHEY, CDR2 SMNVEV (reference sequence). V gave up 1 base and J gave up 5 bases; unmatched junction bases: 7. The CDR3 has 16 residues. CDR3 in DNA: TGTGCCAGCAGTTTATTTCCCCGGACAGGGGGCGACGAGCAGTACTTC. Its translation is CASSLFPRTGGDEQYF.

This clonotype was seen ten or more times. The chain employs TRBV30 and TRBJ2-7; 10 nucleotides align to TRBD2. V shed 5 bases and J 7 bases; nucleotides not matched to a gene: 8. The V gene's germline CDR1 is GTSNPN and CDR2 SVGIG (reference sequence). The CDR3 sequence is 13 residues long. CDR3 region: CAWGLAASLEQYF. The CDR3 DNA is TGTGCCTGGGGACTAGCGGCTTCCCTTGAGCAGTACTTC.

This clonotype qualifies as medium-sized. The chain links TRBV3-1 to TRBJ1-2; maybe TRBD1 (5 bases). Germline V CDR1 and CDR2: LGHDT, YNNKEL (reference sequence). V lost 3 bases and J lost 8, with 10 bases in between. The CDR3 is 12 residues long. DNA of the CDR3: TGTGCCAGCAGCCATGGGACTGCAGGCTACACCTTC. It is translated as CASSHGTAGYTF.

The chain links TRBV12-5 to TRBJ1-3; D may be TRBD1 (5 bases). V dropped 4 bases and J dropped 3 bases, with 13 bases sitting between them. Germline V lookup: CDR1 LGHNT, CDR2 FRNRAP. The CDR3 runs 15 residues. The CDR3 region has the DNA TGTGCTAGTGGTTCGGGGGGTCTTTTTGGAAACACCATATATTTT. Translated: CASGSGGLFGNTIYF.

Concerning this clonotype itself: A much bigger clone sits one base away, suggesting this may be a read error. The chain has TRBV6-1 and TRBJ1-2; 8 bases are a match to TRBD1. The CDR3 covers 13 residues. Germline V lookup: CDR1 MNHNS, CDR2 SASEGT. CDR3 bases: TGTACCAGCAGACGGACAGGGCCCTATGGCTACACCTTC. It codes for CTSRRTGPYGYTF.

The table lists this clonotype with a few counts. This sequence joins TRBV5-6 and TRBJ2-4, with 8 bases aligning to TRBD2. The CDR3 is made up of 17 amino acids. Germline lookup yields CDR1 SGHDT and CDR2 YYEEEE. J lost 1 base, V lost 2 bases, and 8 bases had no gene match. The CDR3 bases are TGTGCCAGCAGCTTCCGGGGGGGTGGGGGGGCCAAAAACATTCAGTACTTC. It encodes CASSFRGGGGAKNIQYF.

Regarding this clonotype: A much larger clone differs from this one at a single base, so this may be a read error. V usage is TRBV6-1 and J usage is TRBJ1-2, with D perhaps TRBD1 (5 bases). Trimming took off 6 bases at V and 7 bases at J, with 12 bases between the two ends. This CDR3 is built from 12 residues. The V gene's germline CDR1 is MNHNS and CDR2 SASEGT. CDR3 nucleotides: TGTGCCAGCAGCCGGGGGGTGACTGGCTACACCTTC. Translating gives CASSRGVTGYTF.

This clonotype was counted a few times. The chain carries TRBV6-1 and TRBJ2-5; the D gene is possibly TRBD1 (6 bases). Per the germline V gene, CDR1 is MNHNS and CDR2 is SASEGT. With 4 bases removed from V and 4 bases from J, the gap between germline ends came to 19 bases. The CDR3 spans 16 residues. For the CDR3, the DNA is TGTGCCAGCAGTGGGGTACAGGGAAGTGAAGGAGAGACCCAGTACTTC. This translates into CASSGVQGSEGETQYF.

To note about this clonotype: One end of the junction does not line up with germline, which may come from a read error. The gene calls are TRBV29-1 and TRBJ2-1; TRBD1 aligns across 9 bases. Germline V gene data show CDR1 as SQVTM and CDR2 as ANQGSEA. The CDR3 covers 14 residues. CDR3 sequence reads: CSIDRGSSYNEQFF. Here the CDR3 DNA reads TGCAGCATTGACAGGGGGAGCTCCTACAATGAGCAGTTCTTC.

The rearrangement joins TRBV30 to TRBJ1-2, with D unclear. The CDR3 has 12 residues. Germline lookup yields CDR1 GTSNPN and CDR2 SVGIG (reference sequence). The CDR3 DNA reads TGTGTCTATCGACTAAACAGCTATGGCTACACCTTC. Translating it yields CVYRLNSYGYTF.

V is TRBV11-2 and J is TRBJ2-7, with D unclear. The V gene lost 5 bases and the J gene lost 5 bases, with 10 bases spanning the gap. The CDR3 has 12 residues. CDR1 SGHAT and CDR2 FQNNGV come from the germline V gene. CDR3 in DNA: TGTGCCAGCAGCCTAGGGATCCACGAGCAGTACTTC. This sequence encodes CASSLGIHEQYF.

The sample holds one count of this clonotype. CDR3 DNA sequence: TGTGCCAGCAGCCGCGGGAGGAATATTGGTGAGCAGTTCTTC. Its translation: CASSRGRNIGEQFF. V gene TRBV2 combines with J gene TRBJ2-1; 8 bases line up with TRBD2. Germline-derived CDR1 and CDR2 are SNHLY and FYNNEI. The CDR3 spans 14 residues. V shed 6 bases, J shed 9 bases, and the junction held 10 bases outside the gene matches. Using reference TRBV2 and TRBJ2-1 for the parts outside the CDR3, the full variable domain is EPEVTQTPSHQVTQMGQEVILRCVPISNHLYFYWYRQILGQKVEFLVSFYNNEISEKSEIFDDQFSVERPDGSNFTLKIRSTKLEDSAMYFCASSRGRNIGEQFFGPGTRLTVL.

The CDR3 region has the DNA TGTGCCAGCAGCTTACGACAGGGGGCGCGAAATGAAAAACTGTTTTTT. Encoded protein: CASSLRQGARNEKLFF. This chain uses TRBV5-5 with TRBJ1-4; 10 bases line up with TRBD1. V shed 2 bases and J 5 bases; nucleotides not matched to a gene: 6. This CDR3 region has 16 residues. Germline V gene lookup returns CDR1 SGHKS and CDR2 YYEKEE (reference sequence). The whole variable domain, remainder taken from reference TRBV5-5 and TRBJ1-4, is DAGVTQSPTHLIKTRGQQVTLRCSPISGHKSVSWYQQVLGQGPQFIFQYYEKEERGRGNFPDRFSARQFPNYSSELNVNALLLGDSALYLCASSLRQGARNEKLFFGSGTQLSVL.

The CDR3 DNA reads TGTGCCAGTAGCCGACAGGGCGGGGACATTCAGTACTTC. Amino acid sequence: CASSRQGGDIQYF. The genes are TRBV19 and TRBJ2-4; D may be TRBD1 (7 bases). The CDR3 totals 13 residues. Trimming stripped 6 bases from V and 8 bases from J, with 14 bases between. Germline V gives CDR1 LNHDA, CDR2 SQIVND (reference sequence).

This clonotype was seen a few times. The V and J genes are TRBV7-9 and TRBJ2-4; TRBD1 might be the D (6 bases). The germline V gene encodes CDR1 SEHNR and CDR2 FQNEAQ (reference sequence). This CDR3 is built from 16 residues. Between the trimmed V and J ends, which lost 5 bases and 3 bases, there was a span of 17 bases. The CDR3 loop reads CASSRLGGEDKNIQYF. CDR3 coding DNA: TGTGCCAGCAGCCGCTTAGGGGGAGAGGACAAAAACATTCAGTACTTC.

This clonotype was seen a few times. The chain combines TRBV6-2 or TRBV6-3 with TRBJ2-2; D remains ambiguous. CDR1 MNHEY and CDR2 SVGEGT come from the germline V gene. The CDR3 extends over 12 amino acids. Trimming stripped 6 bases from V and 4 bases from J, with 6 bases between. Here the CDR3 DNA reads TGTGCCAGCAGAAAAACCACCGGGGAGCTGTTTTTT. It specifies CASRKTTGELFF.

The V and J genes are TRBV7-8 and TRBJ2-2, with TRBD2 as a possible D gene (5 bases). Germline loops: CDR1 SGHVS, CDR2 FQNEAQ. The CDR3 has 13 amino acids. The V end lost 4 bases, the J end lost 6 bases, and 9 bases lay between the germline ends. The CDR3 protein is CASSWRGSGELFF. CDR3 DNA sequence: TGTGCCAGCAGCTGGAGAGGGTCCGGGGAGCTGTTTTTT.

As regards this clonotype: One junction end does not reproduce the germline sequence, and a read error may be involved. This chain links TRBV19 with TRBJ2-4; 16 nucleotides line up with TRBD2. Germline lookup yields CDR1 LNHDA and CDR2 SQIVND (reference sequence). This CDR3 contains 17 residues. The CDR3 loop reads CASSGQGLAGGPGIKYF. DNA of the CDR3: TGTGCCAGTAGTGGCCAGGGACTAGCGGGAGGGCCGGGCATTAAGTACTTC.